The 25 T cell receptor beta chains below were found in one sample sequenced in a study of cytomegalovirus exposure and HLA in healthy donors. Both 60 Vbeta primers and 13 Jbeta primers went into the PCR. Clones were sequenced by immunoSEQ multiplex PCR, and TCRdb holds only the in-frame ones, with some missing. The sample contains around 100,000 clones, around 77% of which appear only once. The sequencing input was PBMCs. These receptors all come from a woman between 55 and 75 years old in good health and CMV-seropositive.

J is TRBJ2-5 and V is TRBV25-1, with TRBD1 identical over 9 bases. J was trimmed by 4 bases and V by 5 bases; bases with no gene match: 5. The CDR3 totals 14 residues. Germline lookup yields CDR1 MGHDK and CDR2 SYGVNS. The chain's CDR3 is CASSSRTGVETQYF. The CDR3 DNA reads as TGTGCCAGCAGTTCGCGGACAGGGGTAGAGACCCAGTACTTC.

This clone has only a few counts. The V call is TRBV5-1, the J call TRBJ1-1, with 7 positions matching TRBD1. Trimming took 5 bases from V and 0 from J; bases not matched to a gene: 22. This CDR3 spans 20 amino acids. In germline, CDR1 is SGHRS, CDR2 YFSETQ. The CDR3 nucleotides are TGCGCCAGCAGTTACCACTACACTGACAGGGACGATTACATGAACACTGAAGCTTTCTTT. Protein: CASSYHYTDRDDYMNTEAFF.

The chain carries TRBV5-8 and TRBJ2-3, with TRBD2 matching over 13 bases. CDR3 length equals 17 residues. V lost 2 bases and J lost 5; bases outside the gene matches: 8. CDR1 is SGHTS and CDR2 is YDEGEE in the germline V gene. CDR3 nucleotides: TGTGCCAGCAGCTTTGGGAGACTAGCGGGAGGAGGAGATACGCAGTATTTT. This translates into CASSFGRLAGGGDTQYF.

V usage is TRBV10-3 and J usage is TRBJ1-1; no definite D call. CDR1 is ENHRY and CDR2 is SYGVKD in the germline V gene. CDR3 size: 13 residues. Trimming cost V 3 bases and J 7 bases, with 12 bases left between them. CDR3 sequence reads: CAISELAQSEAFF. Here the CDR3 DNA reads TGTGCCATCAGTGAATTGGCCCAAAGTGAAGCTTTCTTT.

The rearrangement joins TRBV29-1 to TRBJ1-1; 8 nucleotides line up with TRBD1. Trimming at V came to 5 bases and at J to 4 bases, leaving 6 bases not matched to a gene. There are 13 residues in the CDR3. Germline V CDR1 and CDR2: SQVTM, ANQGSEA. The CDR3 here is CSVKQGVATEAFF. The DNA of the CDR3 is TGCAGCGTTAAACAGGGGGTTGCCACTGAAGCTTTCTTT.

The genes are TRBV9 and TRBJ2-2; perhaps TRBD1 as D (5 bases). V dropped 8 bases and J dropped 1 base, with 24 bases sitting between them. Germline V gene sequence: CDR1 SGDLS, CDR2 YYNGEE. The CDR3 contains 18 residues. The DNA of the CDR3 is TGTGCCAGTTTCCCAGGGCATTCCTCTCCACTGAACACCGGGGAGCTGTTTTTT. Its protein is CASFPGHSSPLNTGELFF.

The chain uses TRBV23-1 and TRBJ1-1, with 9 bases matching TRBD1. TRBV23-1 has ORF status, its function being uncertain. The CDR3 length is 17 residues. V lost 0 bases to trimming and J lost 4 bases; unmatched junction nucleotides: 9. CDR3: CASSQSRDRVDPTEAFF. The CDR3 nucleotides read TGCGCCAGCAGTCAATCGAGGGACAGGGTGGACCCCACTGAAGCTTTCTTT.

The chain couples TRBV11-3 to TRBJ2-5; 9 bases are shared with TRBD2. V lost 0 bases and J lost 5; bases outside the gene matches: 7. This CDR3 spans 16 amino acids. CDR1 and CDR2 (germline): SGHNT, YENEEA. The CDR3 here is CASSLDGAGGLETQYF. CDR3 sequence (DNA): TGTGCCAGCAGCTTAGACGGAGCGGGAGGACTGGAGACCCAGTACTTC.

The CDR3 nucleotides are TGTGCCAGCAGCCAATATCCGGGACAGGCCTCTGGAAACACCATATATTTT. This encodes CASSQYPGQASGNTIYF. V is TRBV7-2 and J is TRBJ1-3, with TRBD1 matching over 8 bases. With 5 bases clipped from V and 0 bases from J, the junction kept 9 bases outside the gene matches. CDR1 and CDR2 (germline): SGHTA, FQGNSA. This CDR3 has 17 residues. Full variable domain (outside the CDR3, taken from reference TRBV7-2 and TRBJ1-3): GAGVSQSPSNKVTEKGKDVELRCDPISGHTALYWYRQSLGQGLEFLIYFQGNSAPDKSGLPSDRFSAERTGGSVSTLTIQRTQQEDSAVYLCASSQYPGQASGNTIYFGEGSWLTVV.

CDR3: CASSFPGERTKAGYTF. CDR3 DNA: TGTGCCAGCAGCTTCCCGGGGGAGAGAACCAAGGCCGGCTACACCTTC. V gene TRBV7-9 combines with J gene TRBJ1-2, with D possibly TRBD1 on 5 matching bases. The V gene lost 3 bases and the J gene lost 8 bases, with 22 bases spanning the gap. Looked up from germline, CDR1 is SEHNR and CDR2 is FQNEAQ (reference sequence). CDR3 size: 16 residues.

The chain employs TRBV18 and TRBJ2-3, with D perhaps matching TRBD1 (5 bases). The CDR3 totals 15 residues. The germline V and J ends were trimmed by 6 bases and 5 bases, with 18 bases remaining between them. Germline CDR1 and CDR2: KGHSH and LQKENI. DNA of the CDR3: TGTGCCAGCTCCACCAATTCAGGGTTAGGAGATACGCAGTATTTT. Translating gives CASSTNSGLGDTQYF. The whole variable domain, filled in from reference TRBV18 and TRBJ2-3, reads NAGVMQNPRHLVRRRGQEARLRCSPMKGHSHVYWYRQLPEEGLKFMVYLQKENIIDESGMPKERFSAEFPKEGPSILRIQQVVRGDSAAYFCASSTNSGLGDTQYFGPGTRLTVL.

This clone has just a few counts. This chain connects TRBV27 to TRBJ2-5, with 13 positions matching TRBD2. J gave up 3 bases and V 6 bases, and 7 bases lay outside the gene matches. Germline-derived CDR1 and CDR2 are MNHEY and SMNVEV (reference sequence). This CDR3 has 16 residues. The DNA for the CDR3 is TGTGCCAGCAGCAGACTAGCGGGAGGCGGTAAAGAGACCCAGTACTTC. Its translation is CASSRLAGGGKETQYF.

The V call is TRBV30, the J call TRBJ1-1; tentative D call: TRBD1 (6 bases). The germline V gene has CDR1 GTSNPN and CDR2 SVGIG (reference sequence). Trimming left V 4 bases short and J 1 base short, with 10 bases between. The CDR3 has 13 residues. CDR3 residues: CAWNGQTNTEAFF. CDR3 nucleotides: TGTGCCTGGAACGGACAGACGAACACTGAAGCTTTCTTT.

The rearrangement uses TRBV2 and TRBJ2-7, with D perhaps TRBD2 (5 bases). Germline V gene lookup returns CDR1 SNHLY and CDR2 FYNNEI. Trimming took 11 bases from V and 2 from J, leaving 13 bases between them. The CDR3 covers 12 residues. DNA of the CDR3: TGTGCCTCGGGAAGCATGCCCTACGAGCAGTACTTC. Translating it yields CASGSMPYEQYF.

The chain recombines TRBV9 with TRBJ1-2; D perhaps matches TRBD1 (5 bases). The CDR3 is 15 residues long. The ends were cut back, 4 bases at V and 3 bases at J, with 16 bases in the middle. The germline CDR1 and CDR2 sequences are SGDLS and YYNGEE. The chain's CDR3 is CASSPRGGIDYGYTF. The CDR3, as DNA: TGTGCCAGCAGCCCCCGCGGGGGGATCGACTATGGCTACACCTTC.

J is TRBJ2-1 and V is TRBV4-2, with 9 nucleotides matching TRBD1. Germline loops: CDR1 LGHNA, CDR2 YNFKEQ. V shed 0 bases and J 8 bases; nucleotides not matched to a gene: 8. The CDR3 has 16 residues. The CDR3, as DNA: TGTGCCAGCAGCCAAGATTACAGGGGGCCTAGAGATGAGCAGTTCTTC. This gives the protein CASSQDYRGPRDEQFF.

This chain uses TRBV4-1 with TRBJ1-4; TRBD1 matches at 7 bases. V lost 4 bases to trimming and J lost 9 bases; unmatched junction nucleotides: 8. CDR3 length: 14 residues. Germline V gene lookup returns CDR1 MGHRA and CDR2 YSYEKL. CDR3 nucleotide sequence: TGCGCCAGCAGCCCCCTTGACAGGGATCAAAAACTGTTTTTT. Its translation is CASSPLDRDQKLFF.

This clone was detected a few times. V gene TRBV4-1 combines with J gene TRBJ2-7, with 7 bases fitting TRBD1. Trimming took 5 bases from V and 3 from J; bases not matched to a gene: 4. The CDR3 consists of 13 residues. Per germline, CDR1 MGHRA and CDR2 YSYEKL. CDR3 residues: CASSYGTDYEQYF. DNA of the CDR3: TGCGCCAGCAGCTACGGGACAGACTACGAGCAGTACTTC.

This CDR3 is CATSNRQGFFF. The DNA for the CDR3 is TGTGCCACCAGCAACAGACAGGGGTTTTTCTTT. This sequence joins TRBV15 and TRBJ1-1; 8 bases fit TRBD1. CDR3 length: 11 residues. CDR1 is LNHNV, CDR2 YYDKDF, per germline (reference sequence). V shed 4 bases and J 13 bases; nucleotides not matched to a gene: 5. Filled out from reference TRBV15 and TRBJ1-1, the complete variable domain reads DAMVIQNPRYQVTQFGKPVTLSCSQTLNHNVMYWYQQKSSQAPKLLFHYYDKDFNNEADTPDNFQSRRPNTSFCFLDIRSPGLGDTAMYLCATSNRQGFFFGQGTRLTVV.

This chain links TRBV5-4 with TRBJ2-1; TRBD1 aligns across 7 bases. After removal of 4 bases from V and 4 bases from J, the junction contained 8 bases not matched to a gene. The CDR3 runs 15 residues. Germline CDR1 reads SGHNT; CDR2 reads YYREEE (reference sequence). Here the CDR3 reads CASSATGDWYNEQFF. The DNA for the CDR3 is TGTGCCAGCAGCGCTACAGGGGATTGGTACAATGAGCAGTTCTTC.

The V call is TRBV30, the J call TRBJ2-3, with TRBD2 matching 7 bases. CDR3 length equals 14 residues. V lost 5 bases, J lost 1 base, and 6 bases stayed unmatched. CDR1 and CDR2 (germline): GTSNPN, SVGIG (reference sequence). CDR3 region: CAWGRSGGTDTQYF. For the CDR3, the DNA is TGTGCCTGGGGACGGAGCGGGGGCACAGATACGCAGTATTTT.

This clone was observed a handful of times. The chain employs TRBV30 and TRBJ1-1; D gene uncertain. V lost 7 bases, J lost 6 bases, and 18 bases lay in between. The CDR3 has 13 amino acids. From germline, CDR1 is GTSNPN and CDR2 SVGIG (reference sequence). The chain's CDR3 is CASARGSGSEAFF. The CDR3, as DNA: TGTGCCTCCGCCCGAGGGAGTGGGTCTGAAGCTTTCTTT. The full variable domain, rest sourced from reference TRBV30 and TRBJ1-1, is SQTIHQWPATLVQPVGSPLSLECTVEGTSNPNLYWYRQAAGRGLQLLFYSVGIGQISSEVPQNLSASRPQDRQFILSSKKLLLSDSGFYLCASARGSGSEAFFGQGTRLTVV.

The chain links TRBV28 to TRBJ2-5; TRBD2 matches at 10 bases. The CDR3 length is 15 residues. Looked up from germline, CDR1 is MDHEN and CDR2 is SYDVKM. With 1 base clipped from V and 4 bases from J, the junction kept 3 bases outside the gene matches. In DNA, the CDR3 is TGTGCCAGCAGTTTATTAGCTAGCGGGGGAGAGACCCAGTACTTC. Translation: CASSLLASGGETQYF.

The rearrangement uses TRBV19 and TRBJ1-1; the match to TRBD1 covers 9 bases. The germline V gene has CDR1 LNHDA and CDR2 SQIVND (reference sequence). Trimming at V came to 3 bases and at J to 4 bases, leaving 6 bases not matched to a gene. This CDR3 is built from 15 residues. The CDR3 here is CASSMTQGARTEAFF. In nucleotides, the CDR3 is TGTGCCAGTAGTATGACACAGGGGGCACGCACTGAAGCTTTCTTT.

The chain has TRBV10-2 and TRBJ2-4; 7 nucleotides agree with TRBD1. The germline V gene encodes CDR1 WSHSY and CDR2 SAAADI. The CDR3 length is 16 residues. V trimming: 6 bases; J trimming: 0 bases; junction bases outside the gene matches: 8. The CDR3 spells CASREDRILAKNIQYF. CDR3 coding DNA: TGCGCCAGCAGAGAGGACAGGATTCTAGCCAAAAACATTCAGTACTTC.